This T cell receptor (beta chain) was observed in a study of T-cell memory formation after mild COVID-19. TCRdb redid the calling of the 5' RACE reads with MiXCR, one entry per CDR3 protein. The top ten clones hold roughly 22% of a sample with roughly 300,000 distinct CDR3 sequences, 8% to 10% of them seen once. Trimming took off 5 bases at V and 6 bases at J, with 17 bases between the two ends. From germline, CDR1 is SEHNR and CDR2 FQNEAQ (reference sequence). This CDR3 has 15 residues. The source of this sequence is a man aged 18 to 30 who had mild COVID-19 (a few samples of this study predate the infection). Cell type and time point are not known. The sample consisted of PBMCs or a T cell subset sorted from them (not recorded which). The chain links TRBV7-9 to TRBJ2-4, with D possibly TRBD1 on 6 matching bases. The CDR3 protein is CASSLHRVRGNIQYF. The CDR3 DNA is TGTGCCAGCAGCCTACACAGGGTTCGCGGAAACATTCAGTACTTC.